Given below is one T cell receptor beta chain in context. The data derive from a study of beta chain features in type 1 diabetes. Trimming removed 2 bases from V and 7 bases from J; junction bases left unmatched: 11. This CDR3 contains 15 residues. Germline values: CDR1 KGHSH, CDR2 LQKENI. The isolated RNA, all of it, was reverse transcribed, so expressed TCRB transcripts were what got sequenced. Measured with immunoSEQ multiplex PCR; TCRdb has only the in-frame clones, and not every one. The sample holds about 140,000 clones, 6.9% seen once. Every participating donor gave one draw, a heparinised blood sample averaging roughly 100 mL.

Sequenced material: central memory CD4+ T cells from blood. This clonotype originated in a woman in her twenties or thirties in good health. J is TRBJ2-7 and V is TRBV18, with 7 bases identical to TRBD2. CDR3 DNA: TGTGCCAGCTCACCAACCCGGGCGGGAGCGCGGGAGCAGTACTTC. Translation: CASSPTRAGAREQYF.